Detailed here is one T cell receptor (beta chain). The V and J ends lost 3 bases and 1 base respectively, with 13 bases between them. The germline V gene encodes CDR1 MNHEY and CDR2 SMNVEV (reference sequence). This CDR3 comprises 15 residues. Amplification used 60 Vbeta primers and 13 Jbeta primers. Using immunoSEQ multiplex PCR, the repertoire was profiled, and TCRdb retains in-frame clones only, with some absent. The data contain around 140,000 clones, 77% of them seen just once; the ten biggest clones take up around 1.5%. This entry is derived from a study of cytomegalovirus exposure and HLA in healthy donors.

The J gene is TRBJ2-7, the V gene TRBV27; D gene uncertain. This TCR was recovered from a female donor in good health and CMV-seronegative. Material: PBMCs. This CDR3 reads CASSFVSDPSYEQYF. The CDR3 DNA follows: TGTGCCAGCAGTTTTGTCAGCGACCCTTCCTACGAGCAGTACTTC.